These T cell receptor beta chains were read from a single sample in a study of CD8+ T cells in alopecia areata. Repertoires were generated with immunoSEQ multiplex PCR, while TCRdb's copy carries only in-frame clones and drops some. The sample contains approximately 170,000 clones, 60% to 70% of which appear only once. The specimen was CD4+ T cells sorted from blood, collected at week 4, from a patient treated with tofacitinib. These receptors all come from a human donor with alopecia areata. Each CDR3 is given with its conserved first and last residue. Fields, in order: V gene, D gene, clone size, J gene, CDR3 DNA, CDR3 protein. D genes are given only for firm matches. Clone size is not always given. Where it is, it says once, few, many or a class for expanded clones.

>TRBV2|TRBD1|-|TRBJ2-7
TGTGCCAGCAGTGTGGCAGGGGGCATGGGCGAGCAGTACTTC
CASSVAGGMGEQYF
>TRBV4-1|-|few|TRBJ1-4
TGCGCCAGCAGCCAAGATAATCGGAAACTGTTTTTT
CASSQDNRKLFF
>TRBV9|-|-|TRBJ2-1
TGTGCCAGCAGCTCCCTAGGTCGGGGCTACAATGAGCAGTTCTTC
CASSSLGRGYNEQFF
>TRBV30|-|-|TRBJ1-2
TGTGCCTGGAGTCGGATATATGGCTACACCTTC
CAWSRIYGYTF
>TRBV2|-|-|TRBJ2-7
TGTGCCAGCAGCACCGTCGGGGGATTGGACGAGCAGTACTTC
CASSTVGGLDEQYF
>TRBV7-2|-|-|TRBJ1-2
TGTGCCAGCAGCCCCCGTGGACTCCGGTGGGTAGGCTACACCTTC
CASSPRGLRWVGYTF
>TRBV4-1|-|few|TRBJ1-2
TGCGCCAGCAGCCTTTTAACCCATCGAGAGGGCTACACCTTC
CASSLLTHREGYTF
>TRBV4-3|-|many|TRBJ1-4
TGCGCCAGCAGCCAAGTTTTGACCGGACACGCGAACCGAGAACTGTTTTTT
CASSQVLTGHANRELFF
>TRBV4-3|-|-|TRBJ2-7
TGCGCCAGCAGCCACTCGGGTAGCGCCACCTACGAGCAGTACTTC
CASSHSGSATYEQYF
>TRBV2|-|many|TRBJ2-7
TGTGCCAGCCTGCCAGACGGAATCCTCTACGAGCAGTACTTC
CASLPDGILYEQYF
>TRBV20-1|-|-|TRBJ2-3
TGCAGTGTTAGCACAGATACGCAGTATTTT
CSVSTDTQYF
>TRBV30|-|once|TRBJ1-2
TGTGCCTGGAGTGTAGCTCGGGCAGGTCGGAGCTACACCTTC
CAWSVARAGRSYTF
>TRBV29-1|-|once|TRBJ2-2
TGCAGCATAAGGGACACCGGGGAGCTGTTTTTT
CSIRDTGELFF
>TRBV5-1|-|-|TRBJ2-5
TGCGCCAGCAGCTTGTCCACCGATGAAGAGACCCAGTACTTC
CASSLSTDEETQYF
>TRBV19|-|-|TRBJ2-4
TGTGCCAGTAGTAACCCCCCCAGTTGGCTGATTCAGTACTTC
CASSNPPSWLIQYF
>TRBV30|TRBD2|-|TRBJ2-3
TGTGCCTGGAGTGTACTTAAGATATTCGGCGGGAGTTCAGATACGCAGTATTTT
CAWSVLKIFGGSSDTQYF
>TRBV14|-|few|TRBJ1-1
TGTGCCAGCACTCGAATGGGTGGGAACACTGAAGCTTTCTTT
CASTRMGGNTEAFF
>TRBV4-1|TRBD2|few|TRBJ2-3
TGCGCCAGCAGCCACGCCCGGCTAGCGGGAGGGGTGGGTACGCAGTATTTT
CASSHARLAGGVGTQYF
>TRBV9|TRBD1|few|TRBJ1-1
TGTGCCAGCAGCGTAGGGCAGGGGGCGGTGGCTGAAGCTTTCTTT
CASSVGQGAVAEAFF
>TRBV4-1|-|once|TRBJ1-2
TGCGCCAGCAGCCGGCTGCCGGAACAGCCTCTCTATGGCTACACCTTC
CASSRLPEQPLYGYTF
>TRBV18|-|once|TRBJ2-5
TGTGCCAGCTCACCAATTACAGGGACCCAGTACTTC
CASSPITGTQYF
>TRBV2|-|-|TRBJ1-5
TGTGCCAGCAGCACGACTAGCAATCAGCCCCAGCATTTT
CASSTTSNQPQHF
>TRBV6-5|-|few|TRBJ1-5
TGTGCCAGCAGATATCGGACAGACCAGCCCCAGCATTTT
CASRYRTDQPQHF
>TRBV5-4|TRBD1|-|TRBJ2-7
TGTGCCAGCAGCTCGCAAGCCGGGACAGGGGTCTACGAGCAGTACTTC
CASSSQAGTGVYEQYF
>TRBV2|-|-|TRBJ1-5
TGTGCCAGCCGAGGACAGCGGGGGTCTGGGGCCCAGCATTTT
CASRGQRGSGAQHF
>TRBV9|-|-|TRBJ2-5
TGTGCCTCCGGGGGTCGAGAGACCCAGTACTTC
CASGGRETQYF
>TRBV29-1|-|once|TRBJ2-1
TGCAGCGCTGACCCCATCATGGGGGGTGAGCAGTTCTTC
CSADPIMGGEQFF
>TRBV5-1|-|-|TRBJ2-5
TGCGCCAGCAGCTTGGGACTGTCACGAGAGACCCAGTACTTC
CASSLGLSRETQYF